These 14 T cell receptor beta chains came from one sample sequenced in a study of cytomegalovirus exposure and HLA in healthy donors. The PCR contained 60 Vbeta and 13 Jbeta primers. Sequencing used immunoSEQ multiplex PCR; TCRdb keeps in-frame clones, though not all of them. The sample gives more than 45,000 clones, about 70% of which show up once; 5% to 6.5% is in the top ten. Material: PBMCs. The receptors originated from a young man in good health and CMV-seronegative.

The V call is TRBV10-3, the J call TRBJ1-2; 8 nucleotides agree with TRBD1. The CDR3 has 13 amino acids. Per the germline V gene, CDR1 is ENHRY and CDR2 is SYGVKD. V gave up 6 bases and J gave up 5 bases; unmatched junction bases: 5. CDR3 loop: CAISADRAYGYTF. CDR3 in DNA: TGTGCCATCAGCGCGGACAGGGCATATGGCTACACCTTC.

The V call is TRBV30, the J call TRBJ2-5; 8 positions match TRBD2. Germline CDR1 and CDR2: GTSNPN and SVGIG (reference sequence). The J segment lost 2 bases and the V segment lost 1 base, leaving 21 bases of the junction unmatched. The CDR3 is made up of 20 amino acids. CDR3 bases: TGTGCCTGGAGTGGGGGACGAAGCCCGGGGGTTAGCGGGAATCAAGAGACCCAGTACTTC. Translation: CAWSGGRSPGVSGNQETQYF.

Only one count was recorded for this clone. The rearrangement joins TRBV28 to TRBJ1-1; D remains unclear. The CDR3 runs to 12 residues. The V gene lost 4 bases and the J gene lost 7 bases, with 10 bases spanning the gap. From germline, CDR1 is MDHEN and CDR2 SYDVKM. CDR3 sequence reads: CASSSTRFEAFF. Written as DNA, the CDR3 is TGTGCCAGCAGTTCAACTAGATTTGAAGCTTTCTTT.

This rearrangement joins TRBV5-4 to TRBJ1-2; 8 positions match TRBD1. This CDR3 is built from 15 residues. V shed 3 bases, J shed 3 bases, and the junction held 7 bases outside the gene matches. The germline V gene has CDR1 SGHNT and CDR2 YYREEE (reference sequence). The CDR3 here is CASSYQATGDYGYTF. DNA for the CDR3: TGTGCCAGCAGCTATCAAGCGACAGGGGACTATGGCTACACCTTC.

The chain carries TRBV5-4 and TRBJ2-3, with D possibly TRBD2 on 5 matching bases. The CDR3 has 14 amino acids. Germline V gives CDR1 SGHNT, CDR2 YYREEE (reference sequence). Trimming removed 5 bases from V and 7 bases from J, with 17 bases in between. Here the CDR3 reads CASSGDAGSNTQYF. CDR3 nucleotide sequence: TGTGCCAGCAGTGGCGATGCGGGCTCAAATACGCAGTATTTT.

This clone was detected only once. The chain couples TRBV5-4 to TRBJ1-4; 10 bases match TRBD1. CDR1 SGHNT and CDR2 YYREEE come from the germline V gene (reference sequence). CDR3 size: 15 residues. J gave up 3 bases and V 4 bases, and 3 bases lay outside the gene matches. The CDR3 DNA sequence: TGTGCCAGCAGCCTCGGACAGGGGGCTAATGAAAAACTGTTTTTT. It translates to CASSLGQGANEKLFF.

The chain employs TRBV4-1 and TRBJ2-5; 8 nucleotides match TRBD2. Germline CDR1 is MGHRA and CDR2 is YSYEKL. This CDR3 has 17 amino acids. V shed 0 bases, J shed 2 bases, and the junction held 8 bases outside the gene matches. The CDR3 here is CASSQDPPSGQQETQYF. The DNA for the CDR3 is TGCGCCAGCAGCCAAGATCCTCCTAGCGGGCAACAAGAGACCCAGTACTTC.

The V gene is TRBV19, the J gene TRBJ2-7; the match to TRBD2 covers 14 bases. Germline CDR1 is LNHDA and CDR2 is SQIVND (reference sequence). The CDR3 spans 15 residues. V lost 5 bases and J lost 4; bases outside the gene matches: 4. The CDR3 coding sequence is TGTGCCAGTAGTCGGGGACTAGCGGGAGTGTACGAGCAGTACTTC. Translating it yields CASSRGLAGVYEQYF.

The chain couples TRBV19 to TRBJ1-2, with D possibly matching TRBD1 (5 bases). The CDR3 length is 13 residues. The V gene lost 4 bases and the J gene lost 7 bases, with 13 bases spanning the gap. In germline, CDR1 is LNHDA, CDR2 SQIVND (reference sequence). This CDR3 reads CASSTPQERGYTF. In nucleotides, the CDR3 is TGTGCCAGTAGTACACCACAGGAACGTGGCTACACCTTC.

The chain recombines TRBV5-1 with TRBJ2-7; D possibly corresponds to TRBD2 (6 bases). V gave up 0 bases and J gave up 0 bases, with 10 bases separating them. Germline V gives CDR1 SGHRS, CDR2 YFSETQ. The CDR3 consists of 15 residues. This CDR3 reads CASSLDPGSSYEQYF. CDR3 nucleotide sequence: TGCGCCAGCAGCTTGGACCCCGGGAGCTCCTACGAGCAGTACTTC. The variable domain in full, with the rest retrieved from reference TRBV5-1 and TRBJ2-7, is KAGVTQTPRYLIKTRGQQVTLSCSPISGHRSVSWYQQTPGQGLQFLFEYFSETQRNKGNFPGRFSGRQFSNSRSEMNVSTLELGDSALYLCASSLDPGSSYEQYFGPGTRLTVT.

In this sample, this clone turned up a few times. The V and J genes are TRBV2 and TRBJ2-7; 7 bases map to TRBD1. CDR3 length equals 13 residues. V lost 6 bases and J lost 12; bases outside the gene matches: 14. Germline assignment: CDR1 SNHLY and CDR2 FYNNEI. CDR3 bases: TGTGCCAGCAGCCCAAGGACAGGTTCAAACATGTACTTC. As protein: CASSPRTGSNMYF.

This clone was found a few times. The chain recombines TRBV7-9 with TRBJ1-1; 7 nucleotides match TRBD1. Per germline, CDR1 SEHNR and CDR2 FQNEAQ (reference sequence). CDR3 length: 15 amino acids. V was clipped by 3 bases and J by 1 base; unmatched bases: 5. CDR3 in amino acids: CASSFGTASNTEAFF. DNA for the CDR3: TGTGCCAGCAGCTTTGGGACAGCCTCGAACACTGAAGCTTTCTTT.

In this sample, this clone turned up a few times. With a far larger clone one base away, a read error is the likely cause. V is TRBV27 and J is TRBJ2-7; 9 bases map to TRBD1. Germline-derived CDR1 and CDR2 are MNHEY and SMNVEV (reference sequence). CDR3 length: 16 amino acids. The CDR3 coding sequence is TGTGCCGGCAGCGGATACAGGGGGCTGGATTCCTACGAGCAGTACTTC. As protein: CAGSGYRGLDSYEQYF.

This clone was recorded a few times. V gene TRBV7-6 combines with J gene TRBJ1-1, with 7 bases matching TRBD1. Trimming removed 5 bases from V and 10 bases from J; junction bases left unmatched: 7. This CDR3 is built from 12 residues. The germline gives CDR1 SGHVS, CDR2 FNYEAQ. CDR3 bases: TGTGCCAGCAGCCCAGGGGGTTGGGGAGCTTTCTTT. It encodes CASSPGGWGAFF.